Below are 22 T cell receptor beta chains sequenced from a single sample in a study of human T cells and chemical hapten exposure. Time point given: pre-sensitization, week 0. Described treatment: therapeutic diphenylcyclopropenone sensitization with weekly scalp DPC. TCRdb ran MiXCR on the RACE reads and lists one entry per CDR3 protein. In the table there are tens of thousands of distinct CDR3 sequences, approximately 10% of which are singletons. Sequenced material: whole blood, taken in connection with sensitization to the hapten diphenylcyclopropenone (DPC). These receptors all come from a man aged 30 to 39 with alopecia areata. Some clones in this sample may be carry-over from other donors' samples.

This clonotype has ten or more counts. The chain links TRBV6-6 to TRBJ2-7; D gene unclear. This CDR3 has 11 residues. The germline gives CDR1 MNHNY, CDR2 SVGAGI (reference sequence). Between the trimmed V and J ends, which lost 0 bases and 8 bases, there was a span of 5 bases. CDR3 region: CASSYSSQQYF. CDR3 DNA: TGTGCCAGCAGTTACTCATCCCAGCAGTACTTC.

The chain employs TRBV24-1 and TRBJ2-1; possibly TRBD2 for D (6 bases). Between the trimmed V and J ends, which lost 4 bases and 3 bases, there was a span of 12 bases. CDR1 KGHDR and CDR2 SFDVKD come from the germline V gene. This CDR3 region has 15 residues. CDR3 DNA sequence: TGTGCCACCAGTGACCCACGGGAGAACTACAATGAGCAGTTCTTC. The encoded protein is CATSDPRENYNEQFF.

The V and J genes are TRBV6-2 or TRBV6-3 and TRBJ2-4; D could derive from TRBD1 or TRBD2 (6 bases each). The length of the CDR3 is 14 residues. CDR1 is MNHEY, CDR2 SVGEGT, per germline. The V end was cut by 6 bases, the J end by 6 bases, with 15 bases between. This CDR3 reads CASSSGGPGNIQYF. The CDR3, as DNA: TGTGCCAGCAGCTCCGGGGGCCCAGGAAACATTCAGTACTTC.

The rearrangement links TRBV5-1 to TRBJ2-1; D tentatively reads TRBD1 or TRBD2 (5 bases each). V was clipped by 4 bases and J by 0 bases, with 14 bases between them. CDR1 and CDR2 from the germline V gene are SGHRS and YFSETQ. The CDR3 extends over 16 amino acids. The CDR3 DNA reads as TGCGCCAGCAGCCCGAGGGGTGCCGGCTCCTACAATGAGCAGTTCTTC. Its protein is CASSPRGAGSYNEQFF.

This clonotype appeared a few times. This chain uses TRBV6-2 or TRBV6-3 with TRBJ1-1; D remains unclear. This CDR3 region has 15 residues. Germline CDR1 and CDR2: MNHEY and SVGEGT. V was shortened by 4 bases and J by 2 bases, with 14 bases between the two germline ends. The CDR3 DNA sequence: TGTGCCAGCAGTTCCCCGACAAGAACCAACACTGAAGCTTTCTTT. Its protein product is CASSSPTRTNTEAFF.

This clonotype has a handful of counts. This chain joins TRBV10-3 and TRBJ2-7; TRBD1 matches at 9 bases. V was pared by 4 bases and J by 6 bases, with 4 bases of the junction left unmatched. Germline CDR1 reads ENHRY; CDR2 reads SYGVKD. The CDR3 runs to 13 residues. This CDR3 reads CAISGTGESEQYV. The CDR3 coding sequence is TGTGCCATCAGTGGGACAGGGGAATCCGAGCAGTACGTC.

For the CDR3, the DNA is TGTGCCAGCAGGGCGGACAGCCGGGATTCACCCCTCCACTTT. Amino acid sequence: CASRADSRDSPLHF. The chain recombines TRBV2 with TRBJ1-6; tentatively, D is TRBD1 (6 bases). The CDR3 runs 14 residues. The germline CDR1 and CDR2 sequences are SNHLY and FYNNEI. V was cut by 6 bases and J by 8 bases, with 14 bases left in between.

This clonotype was counted a few times. V gene TRBV11-2 combines with J gene TRBJ2-1, with D maybe TRBD2 (6 bases). CDR1 is SGHAT, CDR2 FQNNGV, per germline. With 7 bases removed from V and 9 bases from J, the gap between germline ends came to 19 bases. The CDR3 contains 14 residues. CDR3 DNA sequence: TGTGCCAGCAACGTAATTCCTAGCGATGGTGAGCAGTTCTTC. Its translation: CASNVIPSDGEQFF.

This clonotype was seen repeatedly, ten times or more. The gene calls are TRBV3-1 and TRBJ2-6; D remains ambiguous. Germline V lookup: CDR1 LGHDT, CDR2 YNNKEL (reference sequence). CDR3 size: 15 residues. V was shortened by 3 bases and J by 2 bases, with 8 bases between the two germline ends. The CDR3 DNA follows: TGTGCCAGCAGCCAGGCGTTAACTGGGGCCAACGTCCTGACTTTC. It is translated as CASSQALTGANVLTF.

This clonotype occurred many times. This chain connects TRBV12-3 or TRBV12-4 to TRBJ1-6, with 8 bases lining up with TRBD1. The CDR3 loop spans 15 amino acids. Trimming removed 6 bases from V and 7 bases from J; junction bases left unmatched: 8. This CDR3 reads CASSGGQGQNSPLHF. Here the CDR3 DNA reads TGTGCCAGCAGCGGCGGACAGGGCCAGAATTCACCCCTCCACTTT.

The chain couples TRBV6-1 to TRBJ2-1; D gene unclear. From germline, CDR1 is MNHNS and CDR2 SASEGT. V was trimmed by 2 bases and J by 7 bases, leaving 18 bases between them. This CDR3 spans 16 amino acids. The CDR3 sequence: CASSESSRRRLNEQFF. CDR3 bases: TGTGCCAGCAGTGAATCAAGTAGGAGAAGGTTGAATGAGCAGTTCTTC.

This clonotype was seen only a few times. The chain carries TRBV4-1 and TRBJ1-2, with unresolved D. CDR1 and CDR2 (germline): MGHRA, YSYEKL. The CDR3 runs 14 residues. Trimming left V 0 bases short and J 2 bases short, with 7 bases between. The CDR3 spells CASSQDPTNYGYTF. The DNA of the CDR3 is TGCGCCAGCAGCCAAGATCCCACGAACTATGGCTACACCTTC.

The V gene is TRBV9, the J gene TRBJ2-2; D remains unclear. There are 13 residues in the CDR3. Germline CDR1 reads SGDLS; CDR2 reads YYNGEE. V lost 0 bases to trimming and J lost 6 bases, with 6 bases between them. The CDR3 nucleotides read TGTGCCAGCAGCGTAGGGCCGCCCGGGGAGCTGTTTTTT. This gives the protein CASSVGPPGELFF.

CDR3 coding DNA: TGTGCCAGCAGTTTCCCGAGACAGGGTGATTCACCCCTCCACTTT. It codes for CASSFPRQGDSPLHF. The V gene is TRBV6-6, the J gene TRBJ1-6; 7 bases match TRBD1. Unmatched junction bases numbered 8, after V lost 4 bases and J lost 8 bases. Germline values: CDR1 MNHNY, CDR2 SVGAGI (reference sequence). The CDR3 sequence is 15 residues long.

In this sample, this clonotype turned up many times. The chain links TRBV11-3 to TRBJ2-7; D is unresolved. Trimming cost V 1 base and J 7 bases, with 11 bases left between them. The CDR3 contains 13 residues. Germline lookup yields CDR1 SGHNT and CDR2 YENEEA. The CDR3 region is CASSLGRFGEQYF. The CDR3 nucleotides read TGTGCCAGCAGCTTAGGACGATTTGGGGAGCAGTACTTC.

This clonotype appeared many times. The rearrangement links TRBV6-5 to TRBJ1-1; 10 nucleotides line up with TRBD1. Germline V gene lookup returns CDR1 MNHEY and CDR2 SVGAGI. This CDR3 has 14 amino acids. Unmatched junction bases numbered 4, after V lost 4 bases and J lost 5 bases. The chain's CDR3 is CASSSRGQGTEAFF. The DNA for the CDR3 is TGTGCCAGCAGTTCCAGGGGACAGGGGACTGAAGCTTTCTTT.

This rearrangement joins TRBV20-1 to TRBJ2-3; tentative D call: TRBD2 (5 bases). The CDR3 runs 17 residues. Trimming removed 0 bases at V and 3 bases at J, with 19 bases between. The V gene's germline CDR1 is DFQATT and CDR2 SNEGSKA (reference sequence). The CDR3 DNA is TGCAGTGCTAGAGACTCGTACGGCCTAGCTCCGACAGATACGCAGTATTTT. Protein product: CSARDSYGLAPTDTQYF.

This clonotype was observed many times. The chain combines TRBV5-4 with TRBJ2-3; 9 bases align to TRBD1. The germline V gene has CDR1 SGHNT and CDR2 YYREEE (reference sequence). The CDR3 length is 14 residues. V lost 0 bases and J lost 5; bases outside the gene matches: 1. The CDR3 bases are TGTGCCAGCAGCTTGGGGGACAGGGAAGATACGCAGTATTTT. This encodes CASSLGDREDTQYF.

This clonotype was recorded at least ten times. This sequence joins TRBV11-2 and TRBJ2-5; TRBD2 aligns across 8 bases. This CDR3 comprises 16 residues. J gave up 2 bases and V 1 base, and 6 bases lay outside the gene matches. Per the germline V gene, CDR1 is SGHAT and CDR2 is FQNNGV. The CDR3 spells CASSLGSGTEQETQYF. In DNA form, the CDR3 reads TGTGCCAGCAGCTTAGGTAGCGGGACGGAGCAAGAGACCCAGTACTTC.

The rearrangement links TRBV7-6 to TRBJ1-2, with TRBD1 matching over 9 bases. Germline CDR1 reads SGHVS; CDR2 reads FNYEAQ. The V gene end was trimmed by 4 bases and the J gene end by 8 bases; junction bases not matched to a gene: 11. There are 15 residues in the CDR3. The CDR3 coding sequence is TGTGCCAGCAGCTGGGGACAGGGAGGAAATAGCGGCTACACCTTC. Translation gives CASSWGQGGNSGYTF.

This clonotype was recorded at least ten times. The V gene is TRBV4-2, the J gene TRBJ2-7; D might be TRBD1 or TRBD2, each matching 5 bases. Germline lookup yields CDR1 LGHNA and CDR2 YNFKEQ. The CDR3 extends over 15 amino acids. The V end was cut by 0 bases, the J end by 7 bases, with 16 bases between. The CDR3 region has the DNA TGTGCCAGCAGCCAAGAGCTCGGGGCATTAGGGGAGCAGTACTTC. It encodes CASSQELGALGEQYF.

This clonotype was seen repeatedly, ten times or more. This chain links TRBV11-3 with TRBJ1-4, with D maybe TRBD1 (6 bases). The CDR3 extends over 13 amino acids. Germline V lookup: CDR1 SGHNT, CDR2 YENEEA. The V gene lost 2 bases and the J gene lost 11 bases, with 12 bases spanning the gap. CDR3 in DNA: TGTGCCAGCAGCTTACCGGACAGACGCAAACTGTTTTTT. Translating it yields CASSLPDRRKLFF.